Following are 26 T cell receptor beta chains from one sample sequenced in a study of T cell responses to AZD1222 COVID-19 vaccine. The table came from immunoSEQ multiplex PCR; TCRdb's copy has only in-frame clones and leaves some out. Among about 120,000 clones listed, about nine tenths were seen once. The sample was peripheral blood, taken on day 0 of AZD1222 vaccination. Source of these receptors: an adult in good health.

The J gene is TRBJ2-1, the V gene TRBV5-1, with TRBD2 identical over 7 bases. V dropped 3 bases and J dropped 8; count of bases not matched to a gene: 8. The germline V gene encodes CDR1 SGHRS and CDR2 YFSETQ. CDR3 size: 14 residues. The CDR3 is CASSSGLVLDEQFF. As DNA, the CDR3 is TGCGCCAGCAGCTCCGGACTAGTATTGGATGAGCAGTTCTTC. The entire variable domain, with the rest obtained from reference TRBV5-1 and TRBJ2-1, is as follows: KAGVTQTPRYLIKTRGQQVTLSCSPISGHRSVSWYQQTPGQGLQFLFEYFSETQRNKGNFPGRFSGRQFSNSRSEMNVSTLELGDSALYLCASSSGLVLDEQFFGPGTRLTVL.

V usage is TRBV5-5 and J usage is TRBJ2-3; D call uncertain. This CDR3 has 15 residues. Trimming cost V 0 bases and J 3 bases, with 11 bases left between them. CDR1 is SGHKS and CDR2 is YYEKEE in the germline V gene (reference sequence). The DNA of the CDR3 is TGTGCCAGCAGCTTGGAAGGGATATCGACAGATACGCAGTATTTT. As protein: CASSLEGISTDTQYF.

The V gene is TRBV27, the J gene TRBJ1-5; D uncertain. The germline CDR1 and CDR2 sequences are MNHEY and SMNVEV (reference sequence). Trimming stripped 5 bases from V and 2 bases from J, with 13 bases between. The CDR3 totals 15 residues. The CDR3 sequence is CASSPTLTGNQPQHF. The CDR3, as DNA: TGTGCCAGCAGTCCGACCCTAACGGGCAATCAGCCCCAGCATTTT.

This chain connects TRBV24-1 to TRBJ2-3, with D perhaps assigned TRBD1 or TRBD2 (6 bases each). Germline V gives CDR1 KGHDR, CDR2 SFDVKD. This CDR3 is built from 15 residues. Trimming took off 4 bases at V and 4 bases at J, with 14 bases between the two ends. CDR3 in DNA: TGTGCCACCAGTGACCACAACGGGGGCCCAGATACGCAGTATTTT. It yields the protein CATSDHNGGPDTQYF.

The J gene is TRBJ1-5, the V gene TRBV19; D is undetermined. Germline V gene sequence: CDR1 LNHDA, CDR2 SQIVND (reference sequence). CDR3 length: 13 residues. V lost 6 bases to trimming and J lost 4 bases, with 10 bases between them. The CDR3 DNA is TGTGCCAGTAGAGAAGACCGTAATCAGCCCCAGCATTTT. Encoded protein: CASREDRNQPQHF.

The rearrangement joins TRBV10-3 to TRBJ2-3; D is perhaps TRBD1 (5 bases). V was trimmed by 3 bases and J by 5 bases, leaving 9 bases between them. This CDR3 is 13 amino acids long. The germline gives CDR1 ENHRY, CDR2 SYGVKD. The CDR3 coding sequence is TGTGCCATCAGTGAAGGGGTTCAAGATACGCAGTATTTT. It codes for CAISEGVQDTQYF.

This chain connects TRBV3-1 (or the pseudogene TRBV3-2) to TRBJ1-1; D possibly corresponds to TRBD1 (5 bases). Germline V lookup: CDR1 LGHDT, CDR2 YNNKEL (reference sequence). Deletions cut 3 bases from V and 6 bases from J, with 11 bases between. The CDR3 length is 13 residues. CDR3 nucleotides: TGTGCCAGCAGCCACTCGGGGCTGGCTGAAGCTTTCTTT. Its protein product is CASSHSGLAEAFF.

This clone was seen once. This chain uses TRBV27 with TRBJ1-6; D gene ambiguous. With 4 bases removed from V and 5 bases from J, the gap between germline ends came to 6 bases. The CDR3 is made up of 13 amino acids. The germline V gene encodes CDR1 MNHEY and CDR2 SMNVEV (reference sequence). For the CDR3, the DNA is TGTGCCAGCAGTTCTGGTCATAATTCACCCCTCCACTTT. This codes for CASSSGHNSPLHF.

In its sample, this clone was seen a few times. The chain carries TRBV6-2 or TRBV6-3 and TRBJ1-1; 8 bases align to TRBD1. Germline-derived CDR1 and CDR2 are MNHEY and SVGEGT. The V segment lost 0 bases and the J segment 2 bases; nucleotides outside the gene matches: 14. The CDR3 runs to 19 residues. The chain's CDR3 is CASSYSETLGDRYNTEAFF. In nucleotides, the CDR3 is TGTGCCAGCAGTTACTCGGAAACCCTAGGGGACAGGTACAACACTGAAGCTTTCTTT.

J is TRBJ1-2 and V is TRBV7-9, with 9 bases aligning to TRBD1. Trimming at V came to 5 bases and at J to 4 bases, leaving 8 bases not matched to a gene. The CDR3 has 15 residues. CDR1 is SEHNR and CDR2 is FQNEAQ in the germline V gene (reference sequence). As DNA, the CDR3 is TGTGCCAGCAGCCTTACAGGGGGCGATCCCTATGGCTACACCTTC. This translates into CASSLTGGDPYGYTF.

CDR3 bases: TGTGCCAGCAGTTTAAGTCAGGGACTAGGCAATCAGCCCCAGCATTTT. Amino acids: CASSLSQGLGNQPQHF. The J gene is TRBJ1-5, the V gene TRBV28, with D possibly matching TRBD1 (5 bases). Germline values: CDR1 MDHEN, CDR2 SYDVKM. V was cut by 2 bases and J by 2 bases, with 13 bases left in between. There are 16 residues in the CDR3.

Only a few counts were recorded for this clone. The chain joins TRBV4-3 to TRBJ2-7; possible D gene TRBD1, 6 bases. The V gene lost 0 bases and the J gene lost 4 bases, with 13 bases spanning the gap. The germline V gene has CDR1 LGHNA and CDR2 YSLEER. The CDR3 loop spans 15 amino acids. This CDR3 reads CASSQEGAQPYEQYF. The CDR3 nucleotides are TGCGCCAGCAGCCAAGAGGGGGCGCAGCCATACGAGCAGTACTTC.

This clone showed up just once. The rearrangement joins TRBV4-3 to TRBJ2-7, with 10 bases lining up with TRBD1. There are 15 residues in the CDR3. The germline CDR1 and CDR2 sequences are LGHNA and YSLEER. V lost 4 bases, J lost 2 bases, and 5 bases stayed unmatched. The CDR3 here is CASSRAGTGAYEQYF. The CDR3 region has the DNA TGCGCCAGCAGCCGCGCCGGGACAGGGGCCTACGAGCAGTACTTC.

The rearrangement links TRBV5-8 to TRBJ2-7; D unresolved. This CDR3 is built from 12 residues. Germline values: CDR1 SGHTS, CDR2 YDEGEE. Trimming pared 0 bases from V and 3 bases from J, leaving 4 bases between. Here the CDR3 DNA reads TGTGCCAGCAGCTTGGTTCGCTACGAGCAGTACTTC. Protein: CASSLVRYEQYF.

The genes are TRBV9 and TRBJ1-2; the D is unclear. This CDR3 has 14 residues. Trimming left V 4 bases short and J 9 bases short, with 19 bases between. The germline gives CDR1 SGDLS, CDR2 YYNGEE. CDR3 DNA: TGTGCCAGCAGCCTAATAGAGGCGGGCCCCAGCTACACCTTC. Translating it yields CASSLIEAGPSYTF.

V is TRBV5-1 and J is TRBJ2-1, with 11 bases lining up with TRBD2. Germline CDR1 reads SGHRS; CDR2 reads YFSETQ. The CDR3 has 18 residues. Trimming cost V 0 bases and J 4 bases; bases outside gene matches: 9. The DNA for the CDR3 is TGCGCCAGCAGCTTGGCAGATAGCGGGAGGGCCAATTACAATGAGCAGTTCTTC. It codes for CASSLADSGRANYNEQFF.

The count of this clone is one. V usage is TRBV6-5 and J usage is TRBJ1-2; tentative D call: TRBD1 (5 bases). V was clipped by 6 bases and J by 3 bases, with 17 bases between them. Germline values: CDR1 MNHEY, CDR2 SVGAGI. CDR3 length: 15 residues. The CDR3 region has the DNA TGTGCCAGCAGGATCGTTAGGGGAAAGGACTATGGCTACACCTTC. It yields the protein CASRIVRGKDYGYTF.

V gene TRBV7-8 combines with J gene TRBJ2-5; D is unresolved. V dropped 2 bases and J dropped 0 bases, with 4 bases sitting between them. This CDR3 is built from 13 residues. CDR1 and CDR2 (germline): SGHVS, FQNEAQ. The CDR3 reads CASSLTDQETQYF. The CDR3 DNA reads TGTGCCAGCAGCTTAACAGACCAAGAGACCCAGTACTTC.

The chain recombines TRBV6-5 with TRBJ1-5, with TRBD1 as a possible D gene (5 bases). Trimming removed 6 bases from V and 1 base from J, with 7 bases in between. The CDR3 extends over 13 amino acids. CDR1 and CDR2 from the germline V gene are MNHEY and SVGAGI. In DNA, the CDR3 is TGTGCCAGCAGACGGGACAGCAATCAGCCCCAGCATTTT. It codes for CASRRDSNQPQHF.

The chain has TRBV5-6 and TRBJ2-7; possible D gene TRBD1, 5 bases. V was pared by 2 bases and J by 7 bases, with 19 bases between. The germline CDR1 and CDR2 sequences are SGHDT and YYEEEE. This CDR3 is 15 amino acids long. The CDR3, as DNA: TGTGCCAGCAGCTTAGGTCCAGGGTCTGTGGGAGAGCAGTACTTC. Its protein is CASSLGPGSVGEQYF.

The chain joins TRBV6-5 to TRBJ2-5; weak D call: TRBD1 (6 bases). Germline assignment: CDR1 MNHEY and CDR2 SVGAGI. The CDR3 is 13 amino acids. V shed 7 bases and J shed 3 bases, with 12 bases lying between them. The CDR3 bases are TGTGCCAGCACGGGACATTTAAAAGAGACCCAGTACTTC. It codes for CASTGHLKETQYF.

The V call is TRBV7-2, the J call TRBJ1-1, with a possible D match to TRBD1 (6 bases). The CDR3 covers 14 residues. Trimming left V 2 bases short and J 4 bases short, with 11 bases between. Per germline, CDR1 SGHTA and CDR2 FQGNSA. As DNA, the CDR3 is TGTGCCAGCAGCTTATCCCCAGGGGCCACTGAAGCTTTCTTT. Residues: CASSLSPGATEAFF.

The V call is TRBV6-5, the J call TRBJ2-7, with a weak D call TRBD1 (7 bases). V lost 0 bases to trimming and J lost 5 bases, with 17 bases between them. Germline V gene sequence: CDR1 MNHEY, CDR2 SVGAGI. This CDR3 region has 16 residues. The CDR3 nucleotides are TGTGCCAGCAGTTACTCGAAGTTGGCAGGGGGGAACGAGCAGTACTTC. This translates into CASSYSKLAGGNEQYF.

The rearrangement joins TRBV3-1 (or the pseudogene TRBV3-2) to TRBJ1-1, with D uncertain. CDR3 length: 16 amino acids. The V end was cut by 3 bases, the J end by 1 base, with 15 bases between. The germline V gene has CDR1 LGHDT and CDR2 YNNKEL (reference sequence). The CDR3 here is CASSQAGGFGNTEAFF. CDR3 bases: TGTGCCAGCAGCCAGGCAGGCGGGTTCGGGAACACTGAAGCTTTCTTT.

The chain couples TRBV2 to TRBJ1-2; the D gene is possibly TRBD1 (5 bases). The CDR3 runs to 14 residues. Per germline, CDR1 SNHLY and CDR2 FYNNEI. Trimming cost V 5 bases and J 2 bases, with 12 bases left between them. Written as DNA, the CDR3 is TGTGCCAGCAGTTGGGGTCAGGGAAACTATGGCTACACCTTC. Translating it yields CASSWGQGNYGYTF.

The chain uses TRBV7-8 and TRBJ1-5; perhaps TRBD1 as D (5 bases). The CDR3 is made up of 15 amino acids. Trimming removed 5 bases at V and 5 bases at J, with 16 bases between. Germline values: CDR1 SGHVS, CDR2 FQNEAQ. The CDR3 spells CASSDGGVNDQPQHF. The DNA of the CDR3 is TGTGCCAGCAGCGACGGGGGGGTCAATGATCAGCCCCAGCATTTT.